The sequence of this T cell receptor (beta chain) was determined in a study of T cells in women clearing cervical HPV infection. The wider study: Case blood drawn at lesion detection; control blood after infection cleared. Study-wide results and caveats: Unknown T-cell numbers per sample may underlie the richness differences.

The data were produced by immunoSEQ multiplex PCR, yet TCRdb's version contains in-frame clones alone and is incomplete. Its table records approximately 12,000 clones. Considering frequency, this clone is medium-sized (0.01 to 0.1%). Its antigen is currently unknown. Material: blood buffy coat. This clonotype originated in a woman aged 18-69 years with a cervical HPV16 infection that either progressed to CIN3+ or cleared (not recorded which).

Incomplete CDR3 DNA: TGCAGCGCCGCGAGGGGAGGAGCCTACGAG. Translated: CSAARGGAYE. The CDR3 in its entirety is CSAARGGAYEQYF. This chain uses TRBV29-1 with TRBJ2-7; tentatively, D is TRBD2 (6 bases). The read gets to within 3 residues of the CDR3 end, and the germline J gene fills in the rest. Germline V gene lookup returns CDR1 SQVTM and CDR2 ANQGSEA. The CDR3 consists of 13 residues. Deletions cut 7 bases from V and 2 bases from J, with 15 bases between.